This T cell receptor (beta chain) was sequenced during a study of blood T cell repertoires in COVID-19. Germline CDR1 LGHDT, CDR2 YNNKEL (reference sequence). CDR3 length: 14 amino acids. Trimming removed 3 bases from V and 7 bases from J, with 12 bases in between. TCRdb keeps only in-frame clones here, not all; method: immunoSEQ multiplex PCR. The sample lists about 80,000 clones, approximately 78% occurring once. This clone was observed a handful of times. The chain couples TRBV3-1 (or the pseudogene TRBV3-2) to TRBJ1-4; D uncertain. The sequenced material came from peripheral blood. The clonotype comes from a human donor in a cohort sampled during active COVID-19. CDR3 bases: TGTGCCAGCAGCCAGCCAAAGAGGGCTGAAAAACTGTTTTTT. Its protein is CASSQPKRAEKLFF.